This T cell receptor beta chain was identified during a study of T cell changes during pregnancy in multiple sclerosis. Libraries were prepared by immunoSEQ multiplex PCR; TCRdb keeps only in-frame clonotypes and omits some of them. The sample lists tens of thousands of clones; about 92% were seen once. V was trimmed by 4 bases and J by 3 bases, leaving 10 bases between them. Germline loops: CDR1 SGHTA, CDR2 FQGTGA. The CDR3 extends over 14 amino acids. The chain combines TRBV7-3 with TRBJ2-1, with unresolved D. The origin of this receptor is a female donor with multiple sclerosis, enrolled in a pregnancy study. The starting material was CD8+ T cells from peripheral blood mononuclear cells, obtained in the first trimester of pregnancy. CDR3 amino acids: CASSSSGLYNEQFF. The CDR3 bases are TGTGCCAGCAGCTCCTCGGGTCTCTACAATGAGCAGTTCTTC.